The 2 T cell receptor beta chains in this list originate from one sample, sequenced in a study of shared clonotypes between healthy human individuals. Generated by immunoSEQ multiplex PCR, the TCRdb table keeps only in-frame clones and is missing some. This sample has 950,000 to 1,100,000 clones, with around four fifths found just once. Material: memory CD4+ T cells sorted from blood. Subset of the sample: CD45RA-negative fraction. These receptors came from a man aged 18 to 29 in good health.

With respect to this clone: At the DNA level, this CDR3 is encoded by other sequences in the same sample as well. The CDR3 bases are TGTGCCAGCTCACCACAGGGCAATCAGCCCCAGCATTTT. Protein product: CASSPQGNQPQHF. The gene calls are TRBV18 and TRBJ1-5; D remains ambiguous. CDR3 length: 13 residues. The V end lost 1 base, the J end lost 2 bases, and 3 bases lay between the germline ends. Germline CDR1 reads KGHSH; CDR2 reads LQKENI.

The chain uses TRBV7-2 and TRBJ2-5; 10 bases fit TRBD2. The CDR3 loop spans 14 amino acids. Trimming took 3 bases from V and 5 from J; bases not matched to a gene: 3. The germline V gene has CDR1 SGHTA and CDR2 FQGNSA. The CDR3 nucleotides are TGTGCCAGCAGCTTTCCGGGACTAGCGGAGACCCAGTACTTC. This encodes CASSFPGLAETQYF.